Given below is one TCR beta chain in context. No antigen is known for it. This sample is part of a study of blood T cells in healthy people across ages. Notes on the study in general: PBMCs were not sorted, which prevented a conclusive comparison of naive versus antigen-experienced cells.

The use of a sample-barcoded 5' primer and a J-beta primer mix characterized a second PCR of about 7 to 12 cycles. Researchers report that a template-switch adaptor with 12 random nucleotides tagged each cDNA molecule. All samples yielded 2.5 million or more CDR3-containing paired-end reads. TCRdb reanalysed the 5' RACE reads using MiXCR and keeps one entry per CDR3 protein. The sample carries approximately 730,000 distinct CDR3 sequences, about 53% recorded once. The CDR3 is 16 residues long. The germline CDR1 and CDR2 sequences are SQVTM and ANQGSEA. V lost 1 base and J lost 1; bases outside the gene matches: 3.

The chain employs TRBV29-1 and TRBJ2-2, with TRBD2 matching 10 bases. Sequences were obtained from blood. The receptor was derived from a man at least 80 years old in good health. The CDR3 DNA follows: TGCAGCGTTGAAGGGCTAGCGGGAGTGAACACCGGGGAGCTGTTTTTT. It codes for CSVEGLAGVNTGELFF.